This T cell receptor beta chain derives from a study of shared clonotypes between healthy human individuals. On the study more broadly: CD4 naive and memory got three plates each, CD8 naive two, CD8 memory one. Study-wide results and limits: At large depth, rarefaction still showed sorted-subset sequencing to be incomplete. Compared with memory subsets, naive subsets generally had larger estimated richness. A handful of donors shared 4.5% to 6.5% of their naive CD4 clonotypes.

V gave up 3 bases and J gave up 4 bases; unmatched junction bases: 18. Looked up from germline, CDR1 is MDHEN and CDR2 is SYDVKM. This CDR3 has 19 amino acids. For this clone: Antigen: not known.

This table comes from immunoSEQ multiplex PCR, and its TCRdb copy is limited to in-frame clones, with some not included. The sample yields roughly 1,000,000 clones, approximately 80% seen once. The V gene is TRBV28, the J gene TRBJ2-3; the match to TRBD2 covers 8 bases. Source material: memory CD4+ T cells from PBMCs. The subset: CD45RA-negative fraction. This receptor was identified in a man between 18 and 35 years old in good health. Some clones in this sample may be carry-over from other donors' samples. CDR3 DNA: TGTGCCAGCAGTTTGAACCCCGGAAAGAGCGGGAGCGGTTCAGATACGCAGTATTTT. Amino acid sequence: CASSLNPGKSGSGSDTQYF.